This entry describes one T cell receptor (beta chain). The data were obtained in a study of T-cell memory formation after mild COVID-19. MiXCR, applied by TCRdb to the 5' RACE reads, yields one record per CDR3 protein. The sample has around 300,000 distinct CDR3 sequences, 7.5% to 9.5% seen once. V gave up 3 bases and J gave up 2 bases, with 13 bases separating them. CDR1 and CDR2 from the germline V gene are SGHTA and FQGNSA. The CDR3 runs to 16 residues. The sequence derives from a man aged 18 to 30 who had mild COVID-19 (a few samples of this study predate the infection). Cell type and time point are not known. The sequenced sample was PBMCs or a T cell subset sorted from them (not recorded which). This rearrangement joins TRBV7-2 to TRBJ1-4; D remains unclear. The CDR3 here is CASSFVSGRTNEKLFF. In DNA, the CDR3 is TGTGCCAGCAGCTTTGTCTCCGGTCGGACTAATGAAAAACTGTTTTTT.